The 27 T cell receptor beta chains below were found in one sample sequenced in a study of cytomegalovirus exposure and HLA in healthy donors. Primers for the PCR totalled 60 Vbeta and 13 Jbeta. Sequencing was performed with immunoSEQ multiplex PCR; in TCRdb, only in-frame clones are kept and a portion is missing. This table holds 150,000 to 200,000 clones, 86% found once. The specimen was PBMCs. Source of these receptors: a young woman in good health and CMV-seronegative.

DNA of the CDR3: TGTGCCAGCAGCCTTACCGACATATTGACGGGGTTAAGGGATGGCTACACCTTC. Translating it yields CASSLTDILTGLRDGYTF. The chain is built from TRBV7-8 and TRBJ1-2; D is unclear. This CDR3 comprises 18 residues. Looked up from germline, CDR1 is SGHVS and CDR2 is FQNEAQ. The V end was cut by 5 bases, the J end by 6 bases, with 28 bases between.

The rearrangement joins TRBV6-5 to TRBJ1-1, with unresolved D. V was trimmed by 2 bases and J by 11 bases, leaving 9 bases between them. There are 11 residues in the CDR3. The V gene's germline CDR1 is MNHEY and CDR2 SVGAGI. The CDR3 nucleotides read TGTGCCAGCAGTTACGAAGGAGTGGCTTTCTTT. Translating gives CASSYEGVAFF.

The V and J genes are TRBV13 and TRBJ2-1; D call uncertain. The germline V gene encodes CDR1 PRHDT and CDR2 FYEKMQ (reference sequence). The CDR3 contains 12 residues. Trimming pared 1 base from V and 8 bases from J, leaving 6 bases between. CDR3 protein: CASSLAIDEQFF. The CDR3 DNA reads TGTGCCAGCAGCTTAGCCATTGATGAGCAGTTCTTC.

The V and J genes are TRBV6-5 and TRBJ2-7; the D gene is possibly TRBD2 (5 bases). CDR3 length: 11 amino acids. Germline values: CDR1 MNHEY, CDR2 SVGAGI. V shed 5 bases and J shed 6 bases, with 8 bases lying between them. This chain's CDR3 is CASSQEGEQYF. The CDR3 bases are TGTGCCAGCAGTCAAGAGGGCGAGCAGTACTTC.

V gene TRBV30 combines with J gene TRBJ2-3; TRBD1 aligns across 8 bases. Trimming removed 4 bases from V and 3 bases from J; junction bases left unmatched: 6. Germline V lookup: CDR1 GTSNPN, CDR2 SVGIG (reference sequence). This CDR3 spans 14 amino acids. The CDR3 is CAWNPGGWTDTQYF. The DNA for the CDR3 is TGTGCCTGGAATCCAGGGGGCTGGACAGATACGCAGTATTTT. The variable domain in full, completed from reference TRBV30 and TRBJ2-3, reads SQTIHQWPATLVQPVGSPLSLECTVEGTSNPNLYWYRQAAGRGLQLLFYSVGIGQISSEVPQNLSASRPQDRQFILSSKKLLLSDSGFYLCAWNPGGWTDTQYFGPGTRLTVL.

The chain has TRBV10-3 and TRBJ2-7; TRBD2 is a possible D gene (6 bases). The CDR3 has 17 amino acids. CDR1 and CDR2 from the germline V gene are ENHRY and SYGVKD. V was shortened by 0 bases and J by 3 bases, with 18 bases between the two germline ends. CDR3 nucleotide sequence: TGTGCCATCAGTGAGTCGATCCCGGGAGCGGCCGGCTACGAGCAGTACTTC. This codes for CAISESIPGAAGYEQYF.

Points on this clone: One end of the junction is discordant with germline, which a read error may explain. This rearrangement joins TRBV7-9 to TRBJ1-4, with 12 bases that match TRBD1. Germline values: CDR1 SEHNR, CDR2 FQNEAQ (reference sequence). The CDR3 has 19 amino acids. DNA for the CDR3: TGTTCCAGCAGCCTACGGGACAGGGGGCGCAGGGCTAACTATGAAAAACTGTTTTTT. It yields the protein CSSSLRDRGRRANYEKLFF.

The gene calls are TRBV20-1 and TRBJ1-1; perhaps TRBD1 as D (5 bases). V was shortened by 6 bases and J by 6 bases, with 11 bases between the two germline ends. CDR3 length equals 11 residues. Germline CDR1 reads DFQATT; CDR2 reads SNEGSKA (reference sequence). Written as DNA, the CDR3 is TGCAGTGCCAAGACAGCAGCTGAAGCTTTCTTT. Its protein product is CSAKTAAEAFF.

The chain has TRBV23-1 and TRBJ1-1; possibly TRBD1 for D (5 bases). TRBV23-1 is an ORF, and what it does is uncertain. The CDR3 sequence is 18 residues long. V lost 4 bases and J lost 1, with 22 bases in between. The CDR3 region has the DNA TGCGCCAGCAGTCTCTCCCCGGAGGCAGGGCGGGGGAACACTGAAGCTTTCTTT. Encoded protein: CASSLSPEAGRGNTEAFF.

This clone appeared once. The chain couples TRBV11-2 to TRBJ2-1, with D unclear. Germline CDR1 reads SGHAT; CDR2 reads FQNNGV. The length of the CDR3 is 12 residues. V lost 1 base and J 8 bases, leaving 6 bases between the germline ends. Written as DNA, the CDR3 is TGTGCCAGCAGCTTAGCCCAATATGAGCAGTTCTTC. Its translation: CASSLAQYEQFF.

In DNA form, the CDR3 reads TGTGCCAGTAGTATTAGGCTAGCGGGAGGTTCAGGAGAGCAGTACTTC. Its translation is CASSIRLAGGSGEQYF. This rearrangement joins TRBV19 to TRBJ2-7; 11 bases line up with TRBD2. V lost 3 bases, J lost 7 bases, and 11 bases stayed unmatched. CDR1 and CDR2 (germline): LNHDA, SQIVND (reference sequence). This CDR3 is 16 amino acids long.

The chain joins TRBV6-1 to TRBJ2-5, with 7 bases that match TRBD1. The DNA end is more similar to TRBJ2-7, so the J call may be wrong. The germline V gene encodes CDR1 MNHNS and CDR2 SASEGT. The CDR3 loop spans 16 amino acids. As DNA, the CDR3 is TGTGCCAGCAGTGGCAGAACAGGGGTGTTGTCCTACGAGCAGTACTTC. Translation: CASSGRTGVLSYEQYF.

V usage is TRBV6-6 and J usage is TRBJ2-3; unclear D gene. Per germline, CDR1 MNHNY and CDR2 SVGAGI (reference sequence). V gave up 2 bases and J gave up 2 bases, with 11 bases separating them. This CDR3 region has 15 residues. CDR3 nucleotides: TGTGCCAGCAGTTACCCTTCTTCTCTCACAGATACGCAGTATTTT. Its protein is CASSYPSSLTDTQYF.

This clone was found a few times. The rearrangement joins TRBV7-9 to TRBJ1-4; a possible D gene is TRBD1 (6 bases). Per the germline V gene, CDR1 is SEHNR and CDR2 is FQNEAQ (reference sequence). V lost 4 bases to trimming and J lost 5 bases, with 14 bases between them. The CDR3 covers 15 residues. Here the CDR3 DNA reads TGTGCCAGCAGCTCGCCGGGACAAGTGAATGAAAAACTGTTTTTT. Its protein is CASSSPGQVNEKLFF.

The chain is built from TRBV27 and TRBJ2-7; TRBD1 agrees at 10 bases. Germline V gives CDR1 MNHEY, CDR2 SMNVEV (reference sequence). Unmatched junction bases numbered 6, after V lost 5 bases and J lost 5 bases. CDR3 length equals 14 residues. This CDR3 reads CASSADRGFHEQYF. DNA for the CDR3: TGTGCCAGCAGTGCGGACAGGGGGTTCCACGAGCAGTACTTC.

On this clone: Additional DNA sequences in this sample encode the identical CDR3. The chain combines TRBV5-1 with TRBJ2-1; possibly TRBD2 for D (5 bases). V was trimmed by 0 bases and J by 0 bases, leaving 7 bases between them. CDR3 length: 15 amino acids. Germline lookup yields CDR1 SGHRS and CDR2 YFSETQ. The CDR3 DNA reads as TGCGCCAGCAGCTTGGGTGGGAGCTCCTACAATGAGCAGTTCTTC. This codes for CASSLGGSSYNEQFF.

The chain recombines TRBV18 with TRBJ1-4, with D possibly TRBD1 on 5 matching bases. The ends were cut back, 9 bases at V and 7 bases at J, with 12 bases in the middle. CDR1 and CDR2 from the germline V gene are KGHSH and LQKENI. This CDR3 contains 12 residues. The CDR3 is CASEGDSEKLFF. The CDR3 coding sequence is TGTGCCAGTGAAGGGGATAGTGAAAAACTGTTTTTT.

This chain links TRBV18 with TRBJ2-7, with 10 bases matching TRBD2. From germline, CDR1 is KGHSH and CDR2 LQKENI. CDR3 length: 15 residues. V lost 6 bases, J lost 0 bases, and 5 bases stayed unmatched. CDR3 protein: CASSPVAGGSYEQYF. DNA of the CDR3: TGTGCCAGCTCGCCTGTAGCGGGGGGCTCCTACGAGCAGTACTTC.

This clone was found once. J is TRBJ1-5 and V is TRBV2; no definite D call. Germline assignment: CDR1 SNHLY and CDR2 FYNNEI. V was trimmed by 8 bases and J by 4 bases, leaving 6 bases between them. The CDR3 loop spans 11 amino acids. The CDR3 region has the DNA TGTGCCAGCGGCTCGAATCAGCCCCAGCATTTT. Translating it yields CASGSNQPQHF.

The chain recombines TRBV5-1 with TRBJ2-5; no reliable D call. This CDR3 region has 14 residues. The V gene lost 0 bases and the J gene lost 3 bases, with 9 bases spanning the gap. Germline V gives CDR1 SGHRS, CDR2 YFSETQ. The CDR3 region is CASSLVGQEETQYF. CDR3 in DNA: TGCGCCAGCAGCTTGGTGGGTCAGGAAGAGACCCAGTACTTC.

The rearrangement uses TRBV7-2 and TRBJ1-4, with D possibly being TRBD1 (5 bases). The V end was cut by 5 bases, the J end by 8 bases, with 18 bases between. Germline V lookup: CDR1 SGHTA, CDR2 FQGNSA. CDR3 length: 15 residues. The CDR3: CASSPRAGGEEKLFF. The CDR3 DNA is TGTGCCAGCAGCCCCCGCGCGGGGGGGGAAGAAAAACTGTTTTTT.

The chain has TRBV5-6 and TRBJ1-4, with a tentative D call TRBD1 (5 bases). The CDR3 sequence is 14 residues long. V was pared by 0 bases and J by 7 bases, with 10 bases between. The germline gives CDR1 SGHDT, CDR2 YYEEEE. The CDR3 nucleotides read TGTGCCAGCAGCTTGGTAGGGGAAGGTGAAAAACTGTTTTTT. Translated, it gives CASSLVGEGEKLFF.

In DNA, the CDR3 is TGTGCCAGCGGCCTTGGGCTTGAAGCTTTCTTT. Translation gives CASGLGLEAFF. The V call is TRBV7-9, the J call TRBJ1-1; D unclear. The germline V gene has CDR1 SEHNR and CDR2 FQNEAQ (reference sequence). With 8 bases removed from V and 7 bases from J, the gap between germline ends came to 11 bases. The length of the CDR3 is 11 residues.

V usage is TRBV27 and J usage is TRBJ2-2; D is possibly TRBD1 (6 bases). Per germline, CDR1 MNHEY and CDR2 SMNVEV (reference sequence). Trimming pared 3 bases from V and 5 bases from J, leaving 13 bases between. This CDR3 contains 15 residues. The DNA of the CDR3 is TGTGCCAGCAGTTTTTATCTAGACAGGACCGGGGAGCTGTTTTTT. Protein product: CASSFYLDRTGELFF.

The chain has TRBV5-8 and TRBJ2-4, with D maybe TRBD1 (6 bases). V lost 2 bases and J lost 2, with 8 bases in between. From germline, CDR1 is SGHTS and CDR2 YDEGEE. The CDR3 length is 14 residues. The CDR3 region has the DNA TGTGCCAGCAGCTTCCAGGGGCCCAAAAACATTCAGTACTTC. This translates into CASSFQGPKNIQYF.

The chain has TRBV7-9 and TRBJ1-1; TRBD1 aligns across 8 bases. V shed 5 bases, J shed 5 bases, and the junction held 16 bases outside the gene matches. The length of the CDR3 is 17 residues. Germline V lookup: CDR1 SEHNR, CDR2 FQNEAQ (reference sequence). DNA of the CDR3: TGTGCCAGCAGCCCGCCGGGTGTAGGGACAGGTGGGACTGAAGCTTTCTTT. This gives the protein CASSPPGVGTGGTEAFF.

The chain couples TRBV28 to TRBJ1-2; D ambiguous. V was cut by 6 bases and J by 0 bases, with 8 bases left in between. The CDR3 totals 13 residues. Germline-derived CDR1 and CDR2 are MDHEN and SYDVKM. The CDR3 sequence: CASSPDPNYGYTF. CDR3 DNA: TGTGCCAGCAGCCCAGATCCTAACTATGGCTACACCTTC.